These T cell receptor beta chains were read from a single sample in a study of Ad26.COV2.S vaccination and SARS-CoV-2 variants. TCRdb keeps only in-frame clones here, not all; method: immunoSEQ multiplex PCR. This sample has roughly 380,000 clones, with 92% found just once. Here the sequenced sample was peripheral blood, taken after recovery from COVID-19. These receptors all come from a human donor who had recovered from COVID-19. CDR3s include the opening cysteine and the closing phenylalanine or tryptophan. The D gene is left open where the match is weak. Part of the rows lack a size; the others show once, few, many or a class for expanded clones.

TRBJ2-7	-	TRBV7-9	-	TGTGCCAGCAGCCAAACAGGGTACGAGCAGTACTTC	CASSQTGYEQYF
TRBJ1-1	-	TRBV2	once	TGTGCCAGCTATGAGGGCGTGAGGGCTTTCTTT	CASYEGVRAFF
TRBJ2-6	TRBD1	TRBV11-2	-	TGTGCCAGCAGCTCGGACAGGGCTGGGGCCAACGTCCTGACTTTC	CASSSDRAGANVLTF
TRBJ1-2	-	TRBV7-2	-	TGTGCCAGCAGCAAAAGACAGATGTATGGCTACACCTTC	CASSKRQMYGYTF
TRBJ2-2	-	TRBV11-2	-	TGTGCCAGCAGCGTCTCCACCGGGGAGCTGTTTTTT	CASSVSTGELFF
TRBJ2-5	-	TRBV11-2	-	TGTGCCAGCAGCTTAGATGCGGAAACGTGGGAGACCCAGTACTTC	CASSLDAETWETQYF
TRBJ2-2	TRBD1	TRBV19	-	TGTGCCAGTAGTGACAGGGGGACCGGGGAGCTGTTTTTT	CASSDRGTGELFF
TRBJ1-4	-	TRBV7-9	-	TGTGCCAGCAGCTCCCCAAGTGGACAGAGCGATGAAAAACTGTTTTTT	CASSSPSGQSDEKLFF
TRBJ1-6	-	TRBV11-2	-	TGTGCCAGCAGCTTAGGCAGTGGACCGTCACCCCTCCACTTT	CASSLGSGPSPLHF
TRBJ2-2	TRBD1	TRBV10-3	-	TGTGCCATCAGGATAGACAGGGCGAACACCGGGGAGCTGTTTTTT	CAIRIDRANTGELFF
TRBJ1-1	-	TRBV7-2	once	TGTGCCAGCAGCTTACTTCGACTGACGAACACTGAAGCTTTCTTT	CASSLLRLTNTEAFF
TRBJ2-3	-	TRBV24-1	-	TGTGCCAGCTCCCCCGATACGCAGTATTTT	CASSPDTQYF
TRBJ1-1	-	TRBV11-2	-	TGTGCCAGCAGCTTAGTTCAGGGGACTGAAGCTTTCTTT	CASSLVQGTEAFF
TRBJ1-6	-	TRBV2	-	TGTGCCAGCACCTCGGACGCGGTCTCCTATAATTCACCCCTCCACTTT	CASTSDAVSYNSPLHF
TRBJ1-2	-	TRBV5-6	-	TGTGCCAGCAGGGAGCTAGGACAGCAGAACTATGGCTACACCTTC	CASRELGQQNYGYTF
TRBJ1-6	-	TRBV5-8	-	TGTGCCAGCAGTTTGTTACAGGTCCAACATAATTCACCCCTCCACTTT	CASSLLQVQHNSPLHF
TRBJ1-2	-	TRBV7-9	-	TGTGCCAGCAGCTTAGGTCAGTCTAACTATGGCTACACCTTC	CASSLGQSNYGYTF
TRBJ2-5	-	TRBV6-5	-	TGTGCCAGCAGTTACTCGGGTATAGGGGTGACGGAGACCCAGTACTTC	CASSYSGIGVTETQYF
TRBJ1-1	-	TRBV5-1	-	TGCGCCAGCAGCTTGGATGGGGTCCTTGAAGCTTTCTTT	CASSLDGVLEAFF
TRBJ2-1	TRBD1	TRBV7-9	-	TGTGCCAGCAGCCTTGGACAGGGGAGAGAGCAGTTCTTC	CASSLGQGREQFF
TRBJ1-2	TRBD1	TRBV5-6	-	TGTGCCAGCAGCGGACGGCCGGGACAGGGGAGCTATGGCTACACCTTC	CASSGRPGQGSYGYTF
TRBJ1-5	-	TRBV6-1	-	TGTGCCAGCAGTGAAGGCGGCAGGGGAAAAGTTTCGGTAAGGAATCAGCCCCAGCATTTT	CASSEGGRGKVSVRNQPQHF
TRBJ2-3	-	TRBV9	-	TGTGCCAGCAAGGCGACAGGGAGGGCGACAGATACGCAGTATTTT	CASKATGRATDTQYF
TRBJ2-3	-	TRBV27	-	TGTGCCAGCCTCCCCTCCGGGACGGTCACAGATACGCAGTATTTT	CASLPSGTVTDTQYF
TRBJ1-6	TRBD1	TRBV4-1	-	TGCGCCAGCACTGAGCTACAGGGGAGGGACTCACCCCTCCACTTT	CASTELQGRDSPLHF
TRBJ1-1	-	TRBV27	-	TGTGCCAGCAGTTCTCAGGCAGTCCGCCGCGCTTTCTTT	CASSSQAVRRAFF
TRBJ2-1	TRBD2	TRBV5-6	-	TGTGCCAGCAGCTTTGCGACTAGCGGGGGCCACAATGAGCAGTTCTTC	CASSFATSGGHNEQFF
TRBJ2-2	-	TRBV7-3	-	TGTGCCAGCAGCTTAAGGGCAAACAATGAGCTGTTTTTT	CASSLRANNELFF
TRBJ1-1	TRBD1	TRBV7-6	few	TGTGCCAGCAGCCGAAATACCGGGACAGGGATCACTGAAGCTTTCTTT	CASSRNTGTGITEAFF
TRBJ2-4	TRBD1	TRBV25-1	-	TGTGCCAGCAGTGGGACAGGGGAGAAAGCCAAAAACATTCAGTACTTC	CASSGTGEKAKNIQYF
TRBJ2-7	-	TRBV11-1	once	TGTGCCAGCAGCTTAAAAGATCCCTCCTACGAGCAGTACTTC	CASSLKDPSYEQYF
TRBJ1-2	TRBD1	TRBV29-1	-	TGCAGCGTCGCGACAGGGGAAAACTATGGCTACACCTTC	CSVATGENYGYTF
TRBJ2-3	TRBD2	TRBV4-1	-	TGCGCCAGCAGCCGACGCGGGGGACCTCAGGATACGCAGTATTTT	CASSRRGGPQDTQYF
TRBJ2-1	-	TRBV10-1	-	TGCGCCAGCAGTGAGGGTGTCATAGGTATTCCGACAACCAACTCCTACAATGAGCAGTTCTTC	CASSEGVIGIPTTNSYNEQFF
TRBJ2-7	-	TRBV5-6	-	TGTGCCAACAGTTCCGGGACGGCCTACGAGCAGTACTTC	CANSSGTAYEQYF
TRBJ1-1	-	TRBV9	-	TGTGCCAGCAGCGGGGGGACTCAAGCTTTCTTT	CASSGGTQAFF
TRBJ2-7	TRBD2	TRBV2	-	TGTGCCAGCAGCGGGGGGGTCTCCTACGAGCAGTACTTC	CASSGGVSYEQYF
TRBJ1-2	TRBD1	TRBV2	-	TGTGCCAGCAGCCCCCAGGGGGCTAACTATGGCTACACCTTC	CASSPQGANYGYTF
TRBJ1-1	-	TRBV5-1	few	TGCGCCAGCAGCTTAGAGGGGAGGAACACTGAAGCTTTCTTT	CASSLEGRNTEAFF
TRBJ1-1	-	TRBV11-2	-	TGTGCCAGCAGCTTAACGGACGGTAACACTGAAGCTTTCTTT	CASSLTDGNTEAFF
TRBJ1-2	-	TRBV27	-	TGTGCCAGCAGTTTATCGCGAAGAGAAGGAGGGTTTAACTATGGCTACACCTTC	CASSLSRREGGFNYGYTF
TRBJ1-1	TRBD1	TRBV9	-	TGTGCCAGCAGCGAAGACAGGGGTGAAGCTTTCTTT	CASSEDRGEAFF
TRBJ1-2	-	TRBV9	few	TGTGCCAGCAGCGTAGAGGCAAGAGGAACTAACTATGGCTACACCTTC	CASSVEARGTNYGYTF
TRBJ2-7	TRBD2	TRBV4-1	-	TGCGCCAGCAGCCAAGATAGGATGGTAGCGGGGGAAAGTGGTTACTTC	CASSQDRMVAGESGYF
TRBJ2-6	TRBD1	TRBV28	-	TGTGCCAGCAGTTACTCGACAGGGCGATCTGGGGCCAACGTCCTGACTTTC	CASSYSTGRSGANVLTF
TRBJ1-1	-	TRBV7-6	few	TGTGCCAGCAGCTTAGGCAGGGCAGGGGCCACTGAAGCTTTCTTT	CASSLGRAGATEAFF
TRBJ2-7	TRBD1	TRBV5-6	-	TGTGCCAGCAGCCCGTCGACAGGGCCCCAGTACTTC	CASSPSTGPQYF